The source of this T cell receptor beta chain is a study of shared clonotypes between healthy human individuals. Study observations and caveats: A handful of donors had around 5.5% of their naive CD4 clonotypes in common. Generation probabilities of non-shared clonotypes were lower (relative to those shared by all four donors).

The authors' processing: Filtering was not the same, since immunoSEQ gave junction-only sequences without quality scores. Only in-frame clones appear in the TCRdb table, and some are missing; sequencing was by immunoSEQ multiplex PCR. V, J and clone size reflect that table, while D and trimming were determined from the DNA. The sample shows some 2,000,000 clones, about 95% of them seen only once. Germline values: CDR1 SGHRS, CDR2 YFSETQ. CDR3 length equals 15 residues. J lost 5 bases, V lost 0 bases, and 6 bases had no gene match. About this clone: Its antigen is undetermined.

This clonotype originated in a man younger than 35 in good health. Sequenced: naive CD4+ T cells sorted from blood. Subset described: CD45RA+ positively selected. This sequence joins TRBV5-1 and TRBJ2-3; 7 bases agree with TRBD2. As DNA, the CDR3 is TGCGCCAGCAGCTTGGGTCTAGCGGTGCAAGATACGCAGTATTTT. It is translated as CASSLGLAVQDTQYF.